This T cell receptor beta chain is from a study of blood T cell repertoires in COVID-19. The CDR3 extends over 14 amino acids. Germline assignment: CDR1 SGHTA and CDR2 FQGNSA. Trimming took 6 bases from V and 3 from J; bases not matched to a gene: 0. Repertoires were generated with immunoSEQ multiplex PCR, while TCRdb's copy carries only in-frame clones and drops some. The sample carries about 150,000 clones, approximately 86% recorded once. This clone was recorded only once. In Seattle, patients joined the study during active infection and were tracked longitudinally. The receptor comes from a woman older than 75 with COVID-19, enrolled during active disease. Sequencing was carried out using peripheral blood. This chain joins TRBV7-2 and TRBJ2-2, with 11 nucleotides matching TRBD2. Here the CDR3 reads CASRGLADTGELFF. The CDR3 bases are TGTGCCAGCAGGGGACTAGCGGACACCGGGGAGCTGTTTTTT.